The present TCR beta chain was sequenced within a study of Tregs in tolerant kidney transplant recipients. CD4+CD25+CD127- Tregs, CD4+CD25- non-Tregs, CD4 and CD8 cells were sorted. General observations from the study: Validation in larger populations is needed because few patients were studied. No direct test of biological reproducibility was done here. Tregs expanded with activated donor B cells seemed most donor-specific.

The J segment lost 12 bases and the V segment lost 7 bases, leaving 8 bases of the junction unmatched. Per the germline V gene, CDR1 is SNHLY and CDR2 is FYNNEI. The CDR3 sequence is 12 residues long. Repertoires were generated with immunoSEQ multiplex PCR, while TCRdb's copy carries only in-frame clones and drops some. The sample includes over 50,000 clones, around 82% of them seen just once. Notes on this clone: Its antigen is unknown.

The origin of this receptor is a human donor in good health. Sequencing was done on a sample of CD4+ T cells from blood. V is TRBV2 and J is TRBJ2-1, with 8 bases lining up with TRBD2. The CDR3: CASKERESRQFF. The CDR3 bases are TGTGCCAGCAAGGAGCGGGAGTCCCGGCAGTTCTTC. Full variable domain (rest looked up from reference TRBV2 and TRBJ2-1): EPEVTQTPSHQVTQMGQEVILRCVPISNHLYFYWYRQILGQKVEFLVSFYNNEISEKSEIFDDQFSVERPDGSNFTLKIRSTKLEDSAMYFCASKERESRQFFGPGTRLTVL.